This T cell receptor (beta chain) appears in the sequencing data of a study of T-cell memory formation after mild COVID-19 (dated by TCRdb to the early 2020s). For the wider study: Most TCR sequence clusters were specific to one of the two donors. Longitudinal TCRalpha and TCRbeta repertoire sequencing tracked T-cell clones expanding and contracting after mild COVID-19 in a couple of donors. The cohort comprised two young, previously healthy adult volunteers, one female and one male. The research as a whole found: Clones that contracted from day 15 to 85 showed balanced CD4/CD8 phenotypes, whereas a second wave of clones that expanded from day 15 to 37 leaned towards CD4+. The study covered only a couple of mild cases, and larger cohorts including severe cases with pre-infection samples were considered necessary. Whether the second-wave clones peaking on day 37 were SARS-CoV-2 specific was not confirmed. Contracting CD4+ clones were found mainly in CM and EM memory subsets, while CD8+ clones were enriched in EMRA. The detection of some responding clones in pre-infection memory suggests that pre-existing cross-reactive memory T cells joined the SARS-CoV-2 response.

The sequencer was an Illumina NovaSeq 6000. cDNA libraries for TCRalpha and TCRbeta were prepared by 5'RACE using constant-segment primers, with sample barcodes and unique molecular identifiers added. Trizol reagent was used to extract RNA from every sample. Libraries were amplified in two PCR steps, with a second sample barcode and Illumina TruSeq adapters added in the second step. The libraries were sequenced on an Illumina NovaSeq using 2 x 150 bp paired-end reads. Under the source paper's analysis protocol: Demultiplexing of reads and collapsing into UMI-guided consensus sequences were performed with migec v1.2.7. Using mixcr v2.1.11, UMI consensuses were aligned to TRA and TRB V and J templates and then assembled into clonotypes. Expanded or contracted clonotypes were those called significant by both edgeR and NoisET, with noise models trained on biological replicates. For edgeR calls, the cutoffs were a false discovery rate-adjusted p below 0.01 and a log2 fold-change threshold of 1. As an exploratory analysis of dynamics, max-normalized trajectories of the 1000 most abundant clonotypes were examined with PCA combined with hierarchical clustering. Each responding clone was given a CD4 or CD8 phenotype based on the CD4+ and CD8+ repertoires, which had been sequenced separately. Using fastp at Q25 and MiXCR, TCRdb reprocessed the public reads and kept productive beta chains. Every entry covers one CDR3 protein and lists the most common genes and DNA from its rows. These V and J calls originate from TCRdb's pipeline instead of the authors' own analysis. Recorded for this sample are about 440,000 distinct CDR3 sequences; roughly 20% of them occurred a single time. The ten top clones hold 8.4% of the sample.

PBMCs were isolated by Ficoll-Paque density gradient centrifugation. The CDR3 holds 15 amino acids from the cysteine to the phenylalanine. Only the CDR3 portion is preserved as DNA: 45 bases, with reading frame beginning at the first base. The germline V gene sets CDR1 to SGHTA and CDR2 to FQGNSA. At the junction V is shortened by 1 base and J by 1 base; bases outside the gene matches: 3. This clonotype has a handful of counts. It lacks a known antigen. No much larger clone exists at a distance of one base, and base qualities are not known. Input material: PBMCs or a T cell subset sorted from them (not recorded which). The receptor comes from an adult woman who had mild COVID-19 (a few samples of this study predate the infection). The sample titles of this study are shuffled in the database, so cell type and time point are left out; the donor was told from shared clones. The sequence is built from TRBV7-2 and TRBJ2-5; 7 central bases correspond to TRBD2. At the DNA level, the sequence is TGTGCCAGCAGCTTAGTTGGCGGGAGCCAAGAGACCCAGTACTTC. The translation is CASSLVGGSQETQYF.